One T cell receptor (beta chain) is described in this entry. The data were obtained in a study of shared clonotypes between healthy human individuals. Genomic DNA of each subset was evenly split across several immunoSEQ plates. In replicate PCRs of sorted subsets, approximately 210 ng DNA, approximately 30,000 T cell genomes, was used. Clones were sequenced by immunoSEQ multiplex PCR, and TCRdb holds only the in-frame ones, with some missing. This table holds about 92,000 clones, around 68% found once. Researchers reported that CD8 memory united CD45RO+ cells with CCR7-negative CD45RA+ TemRA cells. This TCR derives from a man in his thirties or forties in good health. The sample consisted of memory CD8+ T cells sorted from blood. Subset in this sample: CD45RO+ cells pooled with CCR7-negative TemRA cells.

The CDR3 sequence: CASSQDRMNTGELFF. CDR3 sequence (DNA): TGCGCCAGCAGCCAAGATCGGATGAACACCGGGGAGCTGTTTTTT. This chain links TRBV4-3 with TRBJ2-2, with D unclear. From germline, CDR1 is LGHNA and CDR2 YSLEER. The CDR3 contains 15 residues. Trimming left V 0 bases short and J 1 base short, with 6 bases between.